This entry is about one TCR beta chain. This clonotype was observed a handful of times. The antigen this receptor binds is unknown. Within one base of it there is no much larger clone, and no base qualities were kept. Stable Graves' hyperthyroidism was defined as no progression to ophthalmopathy during 18 months of follow-up. Hyperthyroidism patients were newly diagnosed, had a disease duration of under 2 months, and were aged 18 to 65 years. Exclusion was applied to patients with uncontrolled infections, other autoimmune diseases, pregnancy or lactation. Diagnoses were established on the basis of clinical symptoms, serum thyroxine and TRAb, thyroid ultrasound, and orbital computed tomography. PBMCs were isolated from around 10 ml of fresh peripheral blood by Ficoll-Paque density gradient centrifugation. Total RNA was extracted with Trizol reagent, and quality was checked on an Agilent 2100 Bioanalyzer.

This sample was included in a study of T cells in Graves' hyperthyroidism and ophthalmopathy (dated by TCRdb to between 2018 and 2021). Study-wide context: Peripheral blood was collected at initial diagnosis, before any treatment. To identify distinguishing TCR V-J signatures, a discovery cohort of about 100 patients was used, comprising 40 to 45 with Graves' ophthalmopathy and approximately 58 with stable Graves' hyperthyroidism. Prospective prediction of ophthalmopathy was tested in an independent validation cohort consisting of some 18 hyperthyroidism patients and about 17 patients who later progressed to ophthalmopathy. For training and testing, the approximately 97 patients in the discovery cohort were randomly divided in a 7:3 ratio. Thyroid tissue and blood T-cell repertoires from over 5 Graves' hyperthyroidism patients were also compared in the study. Following sampling, methimazole starting at 30 mg daily was given to hyperthyroidism patients, and high-dose intravenous methylprednisolone was given to ophthalmopathy patients. The paper describes TCR Vbeta CDR3 sequencing of 135 peripheral blood samples, made up of 43 ophthalmopathy patients, over 70 hyperthyroidism patients and 17 progressor patients.

Amplification of TCR beta CDR3 regions was carried out from RNA transcripts. The TCR CDR3 was subjected to a first round of RT-PCR using the HTBI primer set and the Qiagen OneStep RT-PCR kit. The libraries were constructed in a second round of multiplex PCR and then size-selected and purified. Sequencing of the libraries was done on an Illumina HiSeq2000 using paired-end 100 bp reads. The original methods were these. Raw data were processed with SOAPnuke, discarding reads with adapters, uncalled bases, mean Phred below 15, or no exact constant-primer or identifier match. COPE v1.2.5 was used to merge the high-quality paired reads, and each unique nucleotide sequence was defined as a clonotype. Clonotypes were aligned to IMGT TRBV, TRBD and TRBJ reference segments using MiTCR v1.1. Analysis was restricted to V-J combinations with a frequency above 0.0001, which covered about 99% of repertoires. A TCS score was defined as the ratio between F50 (clonal expansion) and ExV (chaos), using BLOSUM62-based TCRdist between CDR3 peptides within each V-J. Welch's t-statistics and random forest reduced around 510 V-J features to about 13, which were used in a naive Bayes classifier (R e1071). The public reads were reprocessed in TCRdb via fastp at Q25 and MiXCR, keeping in-frame beta chains. Identical CDR3 proteins give one entry, which carries the most common genes and DNA. TCRdb, not the authors, supplied the V and J calls. Recorded for this sample are some 440,000 distinct CDR3 sequences; 15% to 19% of them occurred a single time. The ten largest make up 13% to 15% of the sample.

V is reduced by 5 bases and J by 2 bases, leaving a spacing of 16 bases between them. Inclusive of the bounding cysteine and phenylalanine, the CDR3 is 16 residues long. The CDR3 DNA has 48 bases and is translated from base 1. CDR1 SGHRS and CDR2 YFSETQ were looked up in the germline V gene. Overall study results and their limits: In validation, progression to ophthalmopathy was predicted by the model with 70% to 71% sensitivity and around 75% specificity, a median of around 6.5 months before onset. Sample size was not statistically predetermined, and blinding of investigators to group allocation was not performed. Most expanded thyroid clonotypes (frequency above 0.001) were also found in blood, which suggests that blood repertoires may mirror thyroid immune responses. A model built on a 13 V-J signature distinguished ophthalmopathy from stable hyperthyroidism, reaching roughly 88% sensitivity and around 81% specificity in cross-validation and 80%/75% in testing.

The source of this sequence is a young woman with Graves' hyperthyroidism. Sample: blood. Recombination linked TRBV5-1 to TRBJ2-2, with TRBD1 perhaps the D gene, on 5 matching bases. The nucleotide sequence is TGCGCCAGCAGTTTGAGACAGATTCTAAACACCGGGGAGCTGTTTTTT. This is translated as CASSLRQILNTGELFF.